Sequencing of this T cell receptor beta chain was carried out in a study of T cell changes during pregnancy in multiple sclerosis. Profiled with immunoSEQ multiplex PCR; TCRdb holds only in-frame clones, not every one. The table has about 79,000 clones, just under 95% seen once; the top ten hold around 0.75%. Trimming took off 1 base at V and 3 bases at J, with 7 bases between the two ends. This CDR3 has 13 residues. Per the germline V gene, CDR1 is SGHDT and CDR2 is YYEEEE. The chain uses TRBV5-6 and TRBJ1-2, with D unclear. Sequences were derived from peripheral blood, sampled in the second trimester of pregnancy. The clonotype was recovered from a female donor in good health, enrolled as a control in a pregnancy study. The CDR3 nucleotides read TGTGCCAGCAGCTTGCCAGAATACTATGGCTACACCTTC. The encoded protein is CASSLPEYYGYTF.